The entry below gives a single T cell receptor (beta chain) sequence along with its context. Its antigen is unknown. The data originate from a study of beta chain features in type 1 diabetes. Study observations and caveats: At VDJ recombination sites, type 1 diabetes patients had fewer insertions and more deleted nucleotides. All four CD4+ subsets from Type 1 diabetes patients carried moderately but significantly shorter TCRB CDR3s. Whatever favoring of shorter templates PCR might show would apply equally to patients and controls.

With 3 bases removed from V and 5 bases from J, the gap between germline ends came to 8 bases. In germline, CDR1 is SGHRS, CDR2 YFSETQ. The CDR3 covers 13 residues. Post-sort purity exceeded 95% for all sorted populations. All of the isolated RNA was reverse transcribed, so expressed TCRB transcripts were sequenced. Naive, central memory and regulatory T cell samples averaged about 3.3 million immunoSEQ reads each. Data came from immunoSEQ multiplex PCR; TCRdb stores just in-frame clones and leaves some out. The data contain some 360,000 clones, roughly 9.8% of them singletons. Sequencing used central memory CD4+ T cells from blood. This sequence joins TRBV5-1 and TRBJ1-4; D call uncertain. The TCR sequence derives from a man younger than 45 with type 1 diabetes. Here the CDR3 DNA reads TGCGCCAGCAGCTGGCAATCAAATGAAAAACTGTTTTTT. As protein: CASSWQSNEKLFF.